This T cell receptor (beta chain) was obtained from a study of cytomegalovirus exposure and HLA in healthy donors. Study results and limitations: CMV serostatus alone was available as immune exposure information.

This clone showed up just a few times. Its matching antigen is unknown. Both 60 Vbeta primers and 13 Jbeta primers went into the PCR. Per the study methods: Counted up in a later analysis, unique TCR beta chains came to approximately 83 million, with around 11 million shared. Sequencing was performed with immunoSEQ multiplex PCR; in TCRdb, only in-frame clones are kept and a portion is missing. Clone size and the V and J calls come from that table; the DNA yielded D and trimming. The sample holds 74,000 or so clones, over 70% seen once. The V end was cut by 2 bases, the J end by 6 bases, with 11 bases between. Germline loops: CDR1 SGHTA, CDR2 FQGTGA. The CDR3 is 13 amino acids.

The chain has TRBV7-3 and TRBJ2-7; perhaps TRBD2 as D (5 bases). The sample consisted of PBMCs. The TCR originated in a woman aged 40-49 years in good health and CMV-seronegative. CDR3 in DNA: TGTGCCAGCAGCTTAGGCGAGGGTCGCGAGCAGTACTTC. This sequence encodes CASSLGEGREQYF.